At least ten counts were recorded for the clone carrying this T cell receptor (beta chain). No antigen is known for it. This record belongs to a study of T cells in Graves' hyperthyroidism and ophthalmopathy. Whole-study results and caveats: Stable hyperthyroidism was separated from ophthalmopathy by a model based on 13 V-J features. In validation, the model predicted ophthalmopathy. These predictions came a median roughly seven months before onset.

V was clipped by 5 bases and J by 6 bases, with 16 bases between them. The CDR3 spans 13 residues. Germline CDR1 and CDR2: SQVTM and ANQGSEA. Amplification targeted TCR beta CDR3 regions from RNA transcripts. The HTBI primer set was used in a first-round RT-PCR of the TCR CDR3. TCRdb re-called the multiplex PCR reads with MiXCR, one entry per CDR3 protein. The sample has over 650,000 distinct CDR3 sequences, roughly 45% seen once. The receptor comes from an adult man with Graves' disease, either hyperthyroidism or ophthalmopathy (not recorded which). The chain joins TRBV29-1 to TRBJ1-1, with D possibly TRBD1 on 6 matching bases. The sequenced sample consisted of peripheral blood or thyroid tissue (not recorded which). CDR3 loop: CSVISGGSAEAFF. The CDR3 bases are TGCAGCGTTATTAGTGGGGGCAGTGCTGAAGCTTTCTTT.